This is a list of T cell receptor beta chains from one sample in a study of T cells after yellow fever vaccination. Via MiXCR, TCRdb re-called the 5' RACE reads, giving one row per CDR3 protein. The table lists over 100,000 distinct CDR3 sequences, roughly 8.9% of them singletons. The source material was CD8+ T cells sorted from PBMCs, sampled 45 days after the yellow fever booster vaccination. Every receptor here comes from a man under 40 who received the YFV17D yellow fever vaccine. Both conserved end residues are part of each CDR3. The order of the fields is J gene, V gene, clone size, D gene, CDR3 DNA, CDR3 protein. The D gene is left open where the match is weak. Expanded clones get a size class; other rows say once, few or many, or leave the size out.

>TRBJ2-7|TRBV4-3|many|TRBD2
TGCGCCAGCAGCCACACTAGCGGGAGCTCCTACGAGCAGTACTTC
CASSHTSGSSYEQYF
>TRBJ2-7|TRBV20-1|many|.
TGCAGTGCTAACGCCGGTAGCCGCTACGAGCAGTACTTC
CSANAGSRYEQYF
>TRBJ2-5|TRBV25-1|.|.
TGTGCCAGCAGTGAACCAAGCGGCCTACAAGAGACCCAGTACTTC
CASSEPSGLQETQYF
>TRBJ2-1|TRBV10-3|many|.
TGTGCCACCCGGGACCCGAACAATGAGCAGTTCTTC
CATRDPNNEQFF
>TRBJ2-1|TRBV29-1|many|.
TGCAGCGTATTCGAGCCAGAGCAGTTCTTC
CSVFEPEQFF
>TRBJ2-2|TRBV6-2/TRBV6-3|many|.
TGTGCCAGCGGGTTGGCCTCAAACACCGGGGAGCTGTTTTTT
CASGLASNTGELFF
>TRBJ2-6|TRBV4-2|.|.
TGTGCCAGCAGCCAATATCTAGGAATTTATGGGGCCAACGTCCTGACTTTC
CASSQYLGIYGANVLTF
>TRBJ2-2|TRBV20-1|many|.
TGCAGTGCTAGAGATCCTTACGGAGCGAACACCGGGGAGCTGTTTTTT
CSARDPYGANTGELFF
>TRBJ2-7|TRBV10-3|many|.
TGTGCCATCAGTGAGTCGACAGCGGACCTCTACGAGCAGTACTTC
CAISESTADLYEQYF
>TRBJ2-7|TRBV7-2|many|TRBD1
TGTGCCAGCAGCTTAAGTCGGACAGGGCCTCGACCCTACGAGCAGTACTTC
CASSLSRTGPRPYEQYF
>TRBJ1-4|TRBV2|many|TRBD1
TGTGCCAGCAGTGAGCGGGGGACAGGCGGTGAAAAACTGTTTTTT
CASSERGTGGEKLFF
>TRBJ1-2|TRBV20-1|.|.
TGCAGTGCTAGAGATTGGAGGGGCGACGGCTACACCTTC
CSARDWRGDGYTF
>TRBJ2-3|TRBV11-3|many|.
TGTGCCAGCAGCCTCGGGTCGGGGGTGAGCACAGATACGCAGTATTTT
CASSLGSGVSTDTQYF
>TRBJ1-6|TRBV11-2|many|.
TGTGCCAGCAGCTTAAGTCTAGGGGACTCCTATAATTCACCCCTCCACTTT
CASSLSLGDSYNSPLHF
>TRBJ2-7|TRBV20-1|many|.
TGCAGTGCTGAGCCCTCCTACGAGCAGTACTTC
CSAEPSYEQYF
>TRBJ2-7|TRBV20-1|many|.
TGCAGTGGTGACATTTCCTCCTACGAGCAGTACTTC
CSGDISSYEQYF
>TRBJ2-7|TRBV5-1|many|TRBD1
TGCGCCAGCAGCTGGACCGGGACAGGGGACGAGCAGTACTTC
CASSWTGTGDEQYF
>TRBJ1-1|TRBV5-1|.|.
TGCGCCAGCAGCGTCCTTGGAGGGTTGAACACTGAAGCTTTCTTT
CASSVLGGLNTEAFF
>TRBJ2-5|TRBV28|many|TRBD1
TGTGCCAGCAAAGGGACAGGGGGAGAGACCCAGTACTTC
CASKGTGGETQYF
>TRBJ1-2|TRBV6-5|many|.
TGTGCCAGCAGCTACCGGGGGGATGGCTACACCTTC
CASSYRGDGYTF
>TRBJ2-1|TRBV15|.|.
TGTGCCACCAGCAGCCACGCCGCCCTCGATGAGCAGTTCTTC
CATSSHAALDEQFF
>TRBJ2-1|TRBV20-1|.|TRBD2
TGCAGTGCTCCCGTGCTTAGCGGGACCGCACGAAGCTCCTACAATGAGCAGTTCTTC
CSAPVLSGTARSSYNEQFF
>TRBJ2-7|TRBV7-9|many|TRBD1
TGTGCCAGTGGGCAGGGGGCCCACGAGCAGTACTTC
CASGQGAHEQYF
>TRBJ1-1|TRBV5-1|.|.
TGCGCCAGCAGCTTGGTCGGGCAGGAGAACACTGAAGCTTTCTTT
CASSLVGQENTEAFF
>TRBJ2-5|TRBV5-1|few|.
TGCGCCAGCAGCTGGGTCGGGACCGACCGAGAGACCCAGTACTTC
CASSWVGTDRETQYF
>TRBJ2-2|TRBV18|many|.
TGTGCCAGCTCACCGGGAGCCCTTAACACCGGGGAGCTGTTTTTT
CASSPGALNTGELFF
>TRBJ2-7|TRBV15|few|TRBD1
TGTGCCACCAGCAGATCCCACCGGGACAGGTCCTACGAGCAGTACTTC
CATSRSHRDRSYEQYF
>TRBJ1-5|TRBV7-2|.|.
TGTGCCAGCAGCCGGACAATCAATCAGCCCCAGCATTTT
CASSRTINQPQHF
>TRBJ2-1|TRBV6-2/TRBV6-3|many|.
TGTGCCAGCAGTTACGTGCCAACTGAGCAGTTCTTC
CASSYVPTEQFF
>TRBJ2-1|TRBV5-1|many|.
TGCGCCAGCAGCTTTAGTGGTTACAATGAGCAGTTCTTC
CASSFSGYNEQFF
>TRBJ2-2|TRBV29-1|many|.
TGCAGCGTAACCCGGGACAAGAGGTCCGGGGAGCTGTTTTTT
CSVTRDKRSGELFF
>TRBJ1-2|TRBV19|few|.
TGTGCCAGTAGGTGGGGCGCGTTGGATGGCTACACCTTC
CASRWGALDGYTF
>TRBJ2-5|TRBV24-1|many|.
TGTGCCCTCCCAGGGCCCCAAGAGACCCAGTACTTC
CALPGPQETQYF
>TRBJ2-6|TRBV12-3/TRBV12-4|many|.
TGTGCCAGCAGTTTTTGGGGGAGTGGGGCCAACGTCCTGACTTTC
CASSFWGSGANVLTF
>TRBJ2-1|TRBV27|.|TRBD2
TGTGCCAGCAGTTCCCTCCCCTCCGGGACTAGCGGGAGTGGCTACAATGAGCAGTTCTTC
CASSSLPSGTSGSGYNEQFF
>TRBJ1-2|TRBV29-1|few|.
TGCAGCGTTGAAGATCACAGTTCTTATGGCTACACCTTC
CSVEDHSSYGYTF
>TRBJ1-5|TRBV27|many|.
TGTGCCAGCAGTTTAGTCCAGTATCAGCCCCAGCATTTT
CASSLVQYQPQHF
>TRBJ2-3|TRBV5-5|.|.
TGTGCCAGCAGCTTGGAGGCGGGTCTGGGCACAGATACGCAGTATTTT
CASSLEAGLGTDTQYF
>TRBJ2-1|TRBV20-1|many|.
TGCAGTGCTAGGGGCAGGGCGAGTGTCGATGAGCAGTTCTTC
CSARGRASVDEQFF
>TRBJ2-2|TRBV6-2/TRBV6-3|many|TRBD2
TGTGCCAGCAGTAGTCTAGCGGGAGGCCTCAACACCGGGGAGCTGTTTTTT
CASSSLAGGLNTGELFF
>TRBJ2-7|TRBV20-1|.|.
TGCAGTGCTAGAGATCTCAACAGCCCTTCCTCCTACGAGCAGTACTTC
CSARDLNSPSSYEQYF
>TRBJ2-7|TRBV7-8|many|.
TGTGCCAGCAGCTTAGATCGCGGAAACTACGAGCAGTACTTC
CASSLDRGNYEQYF
>TRBJ2-3|TRBV6-4|many|.
TGTGCCAGCAGTGACTCCAGGGGTCAAGATACGCAGTATTTT
CASSDSRGQDTQYF
>TRBJ2-3|TRBV29-1|few|.
TGCAGCGTTGAAGAAGAGGGGTGGGGCACAGATACGCAGTATTTT
CSVEEEGWGTDTQYF
>TRBJ2-3|TRBV7-8|many|TRBD2
TGTGCCAGCAGCTTAAAGCCTCTAGCGGACACAGATACGCAGTATTTT
CASSLKPLADTDTQYF
>TRBJ1-5|TRBV6-2/TRBV6-3|many|TRBD1
TGTGCCAGCAGTTCCGGACAGGAAGGGGGTCAGCCCCAGCATTTT
CASSSGQEGGQPQHF
>TRBJ2-1|TRBV12-3/TRBV12-4|many|TRBD2
TGTGCCAGCAGACTTAGCGGGAGAGTTAATGAGCAGTTCTTC
CASRLSGRVNEQFF
>TRBJ2-7|TRBV7-9|many|.
TGTGCCAGCACCGGGCCTATAAGTGCAGGCTACGAGCAGTACTTC
CASTGPISAGYEQYF
>TRBJ2-2|TRBV11-2|many|.
TGTGCCAGCAGCTCGGGGGTTGTGCTGTTTTTT
CASSSGVVLFF
>TRBJ2-7|TRBV20-1|many|.
TGCAGTGCTAGAGATCCGCAAGCCTACGAGCAGTACTTC
CSARDPQAYEQYF
>TRBJ2-1|TRBV20-1|many|TRBD2
TGCAGTGCTAGAAACCCTGGACTAGCGGCATACAATGAGCAGTTCTTC
CSARNPGLAAYNEQFF